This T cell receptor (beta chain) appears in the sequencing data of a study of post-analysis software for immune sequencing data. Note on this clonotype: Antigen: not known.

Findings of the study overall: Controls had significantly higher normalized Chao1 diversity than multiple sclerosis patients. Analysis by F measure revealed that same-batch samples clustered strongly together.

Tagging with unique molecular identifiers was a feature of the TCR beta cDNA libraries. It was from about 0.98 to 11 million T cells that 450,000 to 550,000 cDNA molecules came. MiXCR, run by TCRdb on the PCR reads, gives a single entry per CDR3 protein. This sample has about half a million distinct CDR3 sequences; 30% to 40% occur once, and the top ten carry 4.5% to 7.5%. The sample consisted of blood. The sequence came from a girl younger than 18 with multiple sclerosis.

The CDR3 bases are TGCAGTGCTAGAGCGGTGGCAGCGGTTAGCACAGATACGCAGTATTTT. The encoded protein is CSARAVAAVSTDTQYF. This chain joins TRBV20-1 and TRBJ2-3; possible D gene TRBD2, 5 bases. There are 16 residues in the CDR3. Germline V lookup: CDR1 DFQATT, CDR2 SNEGSKA (reference sequence). Trimming took off 1 base at V and 0 bases at J, with 14 bases between the two ends.